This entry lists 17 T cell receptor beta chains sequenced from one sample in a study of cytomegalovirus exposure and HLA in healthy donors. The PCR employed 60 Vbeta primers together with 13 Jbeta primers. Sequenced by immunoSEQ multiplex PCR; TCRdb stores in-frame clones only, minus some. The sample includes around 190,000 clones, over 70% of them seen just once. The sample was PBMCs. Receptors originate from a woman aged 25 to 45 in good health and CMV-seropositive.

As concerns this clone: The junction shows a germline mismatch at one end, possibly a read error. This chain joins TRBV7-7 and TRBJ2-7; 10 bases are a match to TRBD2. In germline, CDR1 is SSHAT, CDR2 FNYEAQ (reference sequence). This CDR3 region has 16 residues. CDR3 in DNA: TGTGCTAGCAGCCCGGGACTAGCGTCGCGGGCGGCCGAGCAGTACTTC. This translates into CASSPGLASRAAEQYF.

The CDR3 sequence is CASSPGLEADTQYF. The CDR3 DNA follows: TGTGCCAGCAGTCCGGGACTAGAAGCAGATACGCAGTATTTT. The chain is built from TRBV28 and TRBJ2-3, with 8 bases matching TRBD2. V trimming: 5 bases; J trimming: 4 bases; junction bases outside the gene matches: 5. CDR3 size: 14 residues. CDR1 and CDR2 from the germline V gene are MDHEN and SYDVKM.

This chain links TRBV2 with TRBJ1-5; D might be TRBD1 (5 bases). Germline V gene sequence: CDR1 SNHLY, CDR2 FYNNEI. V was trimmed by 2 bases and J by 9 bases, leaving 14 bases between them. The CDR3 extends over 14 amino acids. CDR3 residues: CASSEQGNSWPQHF. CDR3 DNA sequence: TGTGCCAGCAGTGAACAGGGCAATTCTTGGCCCCAGCATTTT.

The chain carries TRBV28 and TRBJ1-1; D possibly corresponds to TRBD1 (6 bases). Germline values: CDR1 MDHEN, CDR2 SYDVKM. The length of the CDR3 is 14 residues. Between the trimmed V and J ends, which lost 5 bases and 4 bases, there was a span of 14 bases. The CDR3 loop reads CASSTRGGGTEAFF. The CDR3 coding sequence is TGTGCCAGCAGTACGCGGGGGGGCGGCACTGAAGCTTTCTTT.

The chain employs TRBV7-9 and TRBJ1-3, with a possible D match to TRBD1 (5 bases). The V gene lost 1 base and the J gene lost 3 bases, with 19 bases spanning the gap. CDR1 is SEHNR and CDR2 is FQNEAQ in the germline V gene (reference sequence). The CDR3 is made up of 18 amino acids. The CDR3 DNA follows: TGTGCCAGCAGCTTAGACCTCCGGGACTTCGGAGGTGGAAACACCATATATTTT. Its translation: CASSLDLRDFGGGNTIYF. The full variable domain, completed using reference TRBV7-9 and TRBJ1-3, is DTGVSQNPRHKITKRGQNVTFRCDPISEHNRLYWYRQTLGQGPEFLTYFQNEAQLEKSRLLSDRFSAERPKGSFSTLEIQRTEQGDSAMYLCASSLDLRDFGGGNTIYFGEGSWLTVV.

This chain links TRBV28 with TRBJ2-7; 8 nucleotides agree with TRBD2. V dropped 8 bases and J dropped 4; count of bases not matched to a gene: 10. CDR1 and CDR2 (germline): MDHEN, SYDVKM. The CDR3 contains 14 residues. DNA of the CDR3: TGTGCCAGCTCGACCGGGACTAGAGGTTACGAGCAGTACTTC. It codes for CASSTGTRGYEQYF. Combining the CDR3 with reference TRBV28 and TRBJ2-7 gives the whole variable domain DVKVTQSSRYLVKRTGEKVFLECVQDMDHENMFWYRQDPGLGLRLIYFSYDVKMKEKGDIPEGYSVSREKKERFSLILESASTNQTSMYLCASSTGTRGYEQYFGPGTRLTVT.

CDR3 in amino acids: CSVEVGTSTYEQYF. DNA for the CDR3: TGCAGCGTTGAAGTCGGGACTTCCACCTACGAGCAGTACTTC. The chain recombines TRBV29-1 with TRBJ2-7; weak D call: TRBD2 (6 bases). CDR1 SQVTM and CDR2 ANQGSEA come from the germline V gene. V lost 1 base to trimming and J lost 2 bases, with 12 bases between them. The CDR3 contains 14 residues.

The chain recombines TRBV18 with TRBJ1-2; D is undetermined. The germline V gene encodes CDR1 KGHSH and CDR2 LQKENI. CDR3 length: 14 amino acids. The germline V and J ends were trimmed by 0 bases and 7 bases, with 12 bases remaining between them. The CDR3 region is CASSPPSGLSGYTF. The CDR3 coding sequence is TGTGCCAGCTCACCACCCTCGGGGTTGAGTGGCTACACCTTC.

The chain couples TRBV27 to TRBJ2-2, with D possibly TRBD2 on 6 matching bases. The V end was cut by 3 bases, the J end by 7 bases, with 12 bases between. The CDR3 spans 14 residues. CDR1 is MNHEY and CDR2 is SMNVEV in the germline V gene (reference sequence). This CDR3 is CASSLMEGLGELFF. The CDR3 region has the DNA TGTGCCAGCAGTTTGATGGAGGGCCTCGGGGAGCTGTTTTTT.

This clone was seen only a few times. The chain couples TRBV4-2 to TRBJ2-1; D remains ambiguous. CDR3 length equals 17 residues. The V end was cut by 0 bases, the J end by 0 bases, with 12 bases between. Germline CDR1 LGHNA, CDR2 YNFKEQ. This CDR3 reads CASSQDNLVSSYNEQFF. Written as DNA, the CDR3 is TGTGCCAGCAGCCAAGATAATCTCGTGAGCTCCTACAATGAGCAGTTCTTC.

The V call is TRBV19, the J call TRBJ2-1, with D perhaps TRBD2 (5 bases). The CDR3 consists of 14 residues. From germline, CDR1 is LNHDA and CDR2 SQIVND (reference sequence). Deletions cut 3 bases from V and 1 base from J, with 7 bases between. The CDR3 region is CASSISGSYNEQFF. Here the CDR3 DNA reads TGTGCCAGTAGTATCTCGGGATCCTACAATGAGCAGTTCTTC.

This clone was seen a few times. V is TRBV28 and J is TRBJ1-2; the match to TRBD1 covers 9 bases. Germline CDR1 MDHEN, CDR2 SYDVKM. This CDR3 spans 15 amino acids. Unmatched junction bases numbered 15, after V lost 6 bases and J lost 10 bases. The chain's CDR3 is CASSYGQGTRGTYTF. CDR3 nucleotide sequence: TGTGCCAGCAGCTACGGACAGGGGACCCGGGGTACCTACACCTTC.

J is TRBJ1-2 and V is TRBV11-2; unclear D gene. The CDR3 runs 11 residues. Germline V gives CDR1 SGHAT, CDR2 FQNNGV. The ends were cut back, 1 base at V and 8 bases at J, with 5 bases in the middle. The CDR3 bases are TGTGCCAGCAGCTTAGCACAGGGCTACACCTTC. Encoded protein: CASSLAQGYTF. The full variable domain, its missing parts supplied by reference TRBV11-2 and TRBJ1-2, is EAGVAQSPRYKIIEKRQSVAFWCNPISGHATLYWYQQILGQGPKLLIQFQNNGVVDDSQLPKDRFSAERLKGVDSTLKIQPAKLEDSAVYLCASSLAQGYTFGSGTRLTVV.

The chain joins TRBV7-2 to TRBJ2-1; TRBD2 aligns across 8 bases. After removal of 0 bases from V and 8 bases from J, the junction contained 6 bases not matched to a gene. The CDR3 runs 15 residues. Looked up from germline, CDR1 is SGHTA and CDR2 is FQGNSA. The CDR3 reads CASSLASGRIDEQFF. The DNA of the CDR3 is TGTGCCAGCAGCTTAGCCAGCGGGAGAATCGATGAGCAGTTCTTC.

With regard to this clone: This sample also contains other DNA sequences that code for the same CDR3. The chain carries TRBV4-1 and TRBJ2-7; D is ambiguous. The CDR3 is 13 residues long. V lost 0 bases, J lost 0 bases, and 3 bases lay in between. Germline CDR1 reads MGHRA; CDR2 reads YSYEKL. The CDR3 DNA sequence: TGCGCCAGCAGCCAAGATCTCTCCTACGAGCAGTACTTC. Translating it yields CASSQDLSYEQYF.

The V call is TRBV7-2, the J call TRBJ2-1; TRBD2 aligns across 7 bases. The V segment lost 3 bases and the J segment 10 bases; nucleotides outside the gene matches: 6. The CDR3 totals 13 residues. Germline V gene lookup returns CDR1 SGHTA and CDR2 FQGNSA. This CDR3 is CASSLRGRREQFF. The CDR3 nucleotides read TGTGCCAGCAGCTTGCGGGGGAGGAGGGAGCAGTTCTTC.

The CDR3, as DNA: TGTGCCAGCAGCTTAGAGGGACTAGCGCCCCAAGAGACCCAGTACTTC. Translating gives CASSLEGLAPQETQYF. The chain carries TRBV7-2 and TRBJ2-5; 10 bases map to TRBD2. The V gene's germline CDR1 is SGHTA and CDR2 FQGNSA. The J segment lost 1 base and the V segment lost 1 base, leaving 3 bases of the junction unmatched. The CDR3 runs 16 residues.